This T cell receptor (beta chain) was profiled in a study of graft-versus-host responses after intestinal transplantation. The CDR3 is 13 residues long. Germline V gives CDR1 MNHNY, CDR2 SVGAGI (reference sequence). Trimming took 2 bases from V and 5 from J, leaving 9 bases between them. As for this clone: Its target is not known.

This table comes from immunoSEQ multiplex PCR, and its TCRdb copy is limited to in-frame clones, with some not included. The data contain roughly 80,000 clones, roughly 84% of them singletons. The chain uses TRBV6-6 and TRBJ2-5; unclear D gene. The material was unstimulated CD8+ T cells sorted from spleen or lymph node cells, obtained before transplant. The TCR comes from a human donor who was the organ donor for an intestinal transplant. CDR3 residues: CASSYRISETQYF. CDR3 nucleotide sequence: TGTGCCAGCAGTTACCGGATTTCGGAGACCCAGTACTTC.